The clone carrying this TCR beta chain was seen a handful of times. Its antigen is undetermined. Unique molecular identifiers were incorporated into the prepared TCRbeta library. MiXCR, applied by TCRdb to the PCR reads, yields one record per CDR3 protein. The profile shows a few hundred thousand distinct CDR3 sequences, more than 20% of them singletons. These data come from a study of T-cell reconstitution after alpha-beta-depleted transplantation in children. Study-level results: Newly produced T cells mostly provided counts and TCRbeta diversity after one year, as hyperexpanded clones declined. Expanded clones from the graft, numbering several hundred, reportedly supplied alpha-beta T cells about two months after transplant. Elevated TCRbeta diversity at day 60 was traced, in some patients, to surviving recipient T cells and thymic progenitors.

The sample here was PBMCs, taken before TCRalphabeta/CD19-depleted stem cell transplant. The clonotype comes from a boy less than two years old with Wiskott-Aldrich syndrome, due to receive a stem cell transplant.

CDR3 nucleotides: TGTGCCAGCAGTGGTTCCGGGACTCACTACAATGAGCAGTTCTTC. This gives the protein CASSGSGTHYNEQFF. V gene TRBV12-3 or TRBV12-4 combines with J gene TRBJ2-1; TRBD2 might be the D (6 bases). This CDR3 has 15 amino acids. Between the trimmed V and J ends, which lost 5 bases and 3 bases, there was a span of 14 bases.